These T cell receptor beta chains were read from a single sample in a study of Ad26.COV2.S vaccination and SARS-CoV-2 variants. The data were produced by immunoSEQ multiplex PCR, yet TCRdb's version contains in-frame clones alone and is incomplete. Of roughly 500,000 clones in the sample, around 88% were seen once. Sequenced material: peripheral blood, taken in a trial of Ad26.COV2.S vaccine versus placebo. These receptors were obtained from a person aged 18-60 years who received the Ad26.COV2.S COVID-19 vaccine or a placebo. Both conserved end residues are part of each CDR3. A D gene is named only where the DNA matches it firmly. Clone size, where shown, is once, few, many, or a class for clones that have expanded.

J gene,D gene,clone size,V gene,CDR3 protein,CDR3 DNA
TRBJ1-1,TRBD1,.,TRBV9,CASSVEQGLTTEAFF,TGTGCCAGCAGCGTAGAACAGGGGCTTACCACTGAAGCTTTCTTT
TRBJ1-3,.,.,TRBV21-1,CASSKGRTGNSGNTIYF,TGTGCCAGCAGCAAAGGTAGAACCGGAAACTCTGGAAACACCATATATTTT
TRBJ2-1,TRBD2,.,TRBV9,CASSGGWGLGQFF,TGTGCCAGCAGCGGGGGATGGGGACTAGGACAGTTCTTC
TRBJ2-1,TRBD1,.,TRBV29-1,CSGLEPGRQGGEQFF,TGCAGCGGGCTCGAACCGGGCCGACAGGGGGGTGAGCAGTTCTTC
TRBJ2-6,.,.,TRBV2,CASSDGTPGANVLTF,TGTGCCAGCAGTGACGGGACTCCTGGGGCCAACGTCCTGACTTTC
TRBJ1-2,TRBD1,.,TRBV4-1,CASSQDAGGGVSYTF,TGCGCCAGCAGCCAAGATGCAGGGGGCGGAGTGAGCTACACCTTC
TRBJ2-5,TRBD2,.,TRBV7-8,CASSPGLGVIYRETQYF,TGTGCCAGCAGCCCTGGACTAGGGGTGATTTATCGGGAGACCCAGTACTTC
TRBJ2-1,TRBD2,.,TRBV7-9,CASSPPLAGGLYNEQFF,TGTGCCAGCAGCCCTCCCCTAGCGGGAGGACTCTACAATGAGCAGTTCTTC
TRBJ2-7,.,.,TRBV9,CASSVATGVDEQYF,TGTGCCAGCAGCGTAGCCACAGGAGTCGACGAGCAGTACTTC
TRBJ2-1,.,.,TRBV13,CASSLGRSSHEQFF,TGTGCCAGCAGCTTAGGCCGTAGCTCCCATGAGCAGTTCTTC
TRBJ2-2,.,.,TRBV24-1,CATSDLGRANTGELFF,TGTGCCACCAGTGATTTGGGTCGGGCTAACACCGGGGAGCTGTTTTTT
TRBJ2-5,.,once,TRBV7-8,CASSPLVGETQYF,TGTGCCAGCAGCCCCCTGGTGGGAGAGACCCAGTACTTC
TRBJ1-2,.,.,TRBV10-3,CAISGTDYGYTF,TGTGCCATCTCCGGGACTGACTATGGCTACACCTTC
TRBJ1-1,.,once,TRBV28,CASSFPGKPNTEAFF,TGTGCCAGCAGTTTTCCCGGGAAACCTAACACTGAAGCTTTCTTT
TRBJ2-3,TRBD2,.,TRBV7-8,CASSSLAGGVADTQYF,TGTGCCAGCAGCTCGCTAGCGGGAGGAGTCGCAGATACGCAGTATTTT
TRBJ1-5,.,once,TRBV15,CATSRDRLSNQPQHF,TGTGCCACCAGCAGAGACAGGTTGAGCAATCAGCCCCAGCATTTT
TRBJ1-1,.,.,TRBV7-3,CASSLGWGAGTNTEAFF,TGTGCCAGCAGCTTAGGATGGGGGGCAGGAACGAACACTGAAGCTTTCTTT
TRBJ1-1,TRBD1,once,TRBV29-1,CSVVQGATEAFF,TGCAGCGTTGTGCAGGGGGCCACTGAAGCTTTCTTT
TRBJ1-4,.,.,TRBV28,CASSTPLALNEKLFF,TGTGCCAGCAGTACCCCCCTGGCCCTTAATGAAAAACTGTTTTTT
TRBJ2-1,.,.,TRBV28,CASRSPLGGRRVRNEQFF,TGTGCCAGCAGGTCCCCTCTTGGGGGGAGGAGGGTAAGGAATGAGCAGTTCTTC
TRBJ1-1,.,.,TRBV6-2/TRBV6-3,CASSGLGEAFF,TGTGCCAGCAGCGGGTTGGGTGAAGCTTTCTTT
TRBJ2-3,.,.,TRBV30,CAWSVRDTQYF,TGTGCCTGGAGTGTACGGGATACGCAGTATTTT
TRBJ2-7,.,.,TRBV21-1,CASSGRRDRNYEQYF,TGTGCCAGCAGCGGACGCCGGGACAGAAACTACGAGCAGTACTTC
TRBJ2-3,TRBD2,.,TRBV2,CALRLGRGADTQYF,TGTGCCTTAAGGCTCGGGAGGGGGGCAGATACGCAGTATTTT
TRBJ1-2,TRBD1,.,TRBV5-5,CASSWEQGVVGYTF,TGTGCCAGCAGCTGGGAACAGGGGGTGGTCGGCTACACCTTC
TRBJ2-7,.,.,TRBV30,CAWRGAFLEQYF,TGTGCCTGGAGGGGGGCATTTCTCGAGCAGTACTTC
TRBJ2-7,.,.,TRBV9,CASSAGQGEQYF,TGTGCCAGCAGCGCCGGCCAGGGGGAGCAGTACTTC
TRBJ1-5,.,few,TRBV27,CASKGTVGGGSQHF,TGTGCCAGCAAAGGGACCGTTGGAGGAGGGTCCCAGCATTTT
TRBJ2-5,.,.,TRBV18,CASSPGVQETQYF,TGTGCCAGCTCACCGGGGGTCCAAGAGACCCAGTACTTC
TRBJ2-3,.,.,TRBV5-4,CASSLGPTNTDTQYF,TGTGCCAGCAGCTTGGGTCCTACGAACACAGATACGCAGTATTTT
TRBJ2-1,.,.,TRBV7-2,CASSHKAVFGEQFF,TGTGCCAGCAGCCACAAAGCGGTTTTCGGTGAGCAGTTCTTC
TRBJ1-2,.,.,TRBV5-1,CASSNTDYGYTF,TGCGCCAGCAGCAACACCGACTATGGCTACACCTTC
TRBJ2-7,TRBD2,.,TRBV2,CATALAGLYEQYF,TGTGCCACCGCACTAGCGGGACTCTACGAGCAGTACTTC
TRBJ2-5,TRBD2,.,TRBV30,CAWSEASGSGETQYF,TGTGCCTGGAGTGAGGCTAGCGGGAGCGGGGAGACCCAGTACTTC
TRBJ1-2,.,.,TRBV30,CACPPASGDYGYTF,TGTGCCTGCCCGCCGGCCTCCGGGGACTATGGCTACACCTTC
TRBJ1-4,TRBD1,.,TRBV28,CASTGGGFTNEKLFF,TGTGCCAGCACAGGGGGCGGGTTCACTAATGAAAAACTGTTTTTT
TRBJ1-1,.,.,TRBV28,CASSSGAAEAFF,TGTGCCAGCAGTTCTGGGGCGGCAGAAGCTTTCTTT
TRBJ1-3,.,.,TRBV19,CASRLSIGDSGNTIYF,TGTGCCAGTCGTCTTTCCATCGGTGACTCTGGAAACACCATATATTTT
TRBJ1-3,TRBD1,.,TRBV29-1,CSVGTVGNTIYF,TGCAGCGTAGGGACAGTTGGAAACACCATATATTTT
TRBJ2-7,.,.,TRBV7-2,CASSLGVALSYEQYF,TGTGCCAGCAGCTTAGGAGTAGCGCTCTCCTACGAGCAGTACTTC
TRBJ1-2,.,.,TRBV9,CASSVGWGGANYGYTF,TGTGCCAGCAGCGTAGGTTGGGGGGGAGCCAACTATGGCTACACCTTC
TRBJ2-1,TRBD1,.,TRBV28,CASSSTGQWVGNEQFF,TGTGCCAGCAGTTCGACAGGGCAGTGGGTAGGGAATGAGCAGTTCTTC
TRBJ2-5,.,.,TRBV3-1/TRBV3-2,CASSQAGGRGETQYF,TGTGCCAGCAGCCAAGCGGGGGGCCGGGGAGAGACCCAGTACTTC
TRBJ1-1,.,.,TRBV10-2,CASSWGRAEAFF,TGCGCCAGCAGTTGGGGCAGGGCCGAAGCTTTCTTT
TRBJ2-3,TRBD2,once,TRBV10-3,CAIRTSGIGTDTQYF,TGTGCCATCAGGACTAGCGGGATCGGTACCGATACGCAGTATTTT
TRBJ1-2,.,.,TRBV5-6,CASQAQGNYGYTF,TGTGCCAGCCAAGCGCAGGGCAACTATGGCTACACCTTC
TRBJ2-7,.,.,TRBV28,CASSSHSGGYEQYF,TGTGCCAGCAGTTCCCATAGCGGAGGCTACGAGCAGTACTTC
TRBJ1-1,.,.,TRBV18,CASSARSEAFF,TGTGCCAGCTCAGCCAGATCTGAAGCTTTCTTT
TRBJ2-2,.,once,TRBV11-2,CASSSGTYTGELFF,TGTGCCAGCAGCTCGGGGACTTACACCGGGGAGCTGTTTTTT
TRBJ2-5,.,.,TRBV7-9,CASSLEGRGGYETQYF,TGTGCCAGCAGCTTAGAGGGCAGGGGAGGATACGAGACCCAGTACTTC
TRBJ2-3,.,.,TRBV7-9,CASRPSGGTDTQYF,TGTGCCAGCAGACCCTCCGGGGGCACAGATACGCAGTATTTT
TRBJ2-1,.,.,TRBV30,CAWSVRRQSEQFF,TGTGCCTGGAGTGTACGCAGGCAGAGTGAGCAGTTCTTC
TRBJ2-3,.,.,TRBV5-1,CASSPGGVTTDTQYF,TGCGCCAGCAGCCCGGGCGGGGTCACCACAGATACGCAGTATTTT
TRBJ2-3,.,.,TRBV28,CASSSPSSRSLDTQYF,TGTGCCAGCAGTTCGCCTAGCAGCCGATCTCTTGATACGCAGTATTTT
TRBJ1-1,TRBD1,.,TRBV29-1,CSVGFLGQLKLEAFF,TGCAGCGTTGGGTTCCTGGGACAGCTTAAACTTGAAGCTTTCTTT